The 10 T cell receptor beta chains listed next were all sequenced from one sample in a study of blood T cells in healthy people across ages (dated by TCRdb to about 2015). Library creation used 5' RACE. TCRdb records Illumina HiSeq 2500 as the sequencer. The second PCR ran for roughly 7 to 12 cycles and used a J-beta primer mix along with a sample-barcoded 5' primer. TCRdb reprocessing: public reads trimmed at Q25 with fastp, clones called with MiXCR, in-frame beta chains kept. CDR3 protein sequences are deduplicated, and each keeps its most common genes and DNA. Recorded for this sample are hundreds of thousands of distinct CDR3 sequences; around 50% of them occurred a single time. Roughly 14% of the sample goes to the ten largest clones. The specimen sequenced was blood. All receptors come from an elderly woman in good health.

This clonotype was observed a few times. Given a much more abundant clone one base away, this may be a read error. This chain links TRBV9 with TRBJ2-7; tentatively, D is TRBD2 (6 bases). Germline-derived CDR1 and CDR2 are SGDLS and YYNGEE. The CDR3 has 15 residues. V was cut by 3 bases and J by 4 bases, with 17 bases left in between. In DNA, the CDR3 is TGTGCCAGCAGCGCCTATCTTAGCGGCCCATACGAGCAGTACTTC. Encoded protein: CASSAYLSGPYEQYF.

This chain connects TRBV29-1 to TRBJ2-5, with a weak D call TRBD1 (6 bases). This CDR3 is 15 amino acids long. Between the trimmed V and J ends, which lost 0 bases and 2 bases, there was a span of 13 bases. Germline assignment: CDR1 SQVTM and CDR2 ANQGSEA. The CDR3, as DNA: TGCAGCGTTGAAGACCTAGGGGGACCTCAAGAGACCCAGTACTTC. Protein product: CSVEDLGGPQETQYF.

This clonotype was recorded at least ten times. This chain uses TRBV28 with TRBJ1-5; 10 bases match TRBD1. The junction had 9 bases not matched to a gene; V was cut back by 4 bases and J by 6 bases. Germline V gene sequence: CDR1 MDHEN, CDR2 SYDVKM. The CDR3 loop spans 16 amino acids. The CDR3 bases are TGTGCCAGCAGTTCCCGGGGACAGGGGAGAAGTCAGCCCCAGCATTTT. Residues: CASSSRGQGRSQPQHF.

Comments on this clonotype: This may be a read error: a much more frequent sequence differs by one nucleotide. The chain uses TRBV3-1 and TRBJ2-5; D might be TRBD2 (6 bases). The DNA matches TRBJ2-1 better at its end, which makes the J call doubtful. Germline V gives CDR1 LGHDT, CDR2 YNNKEL (reference sequence). The CDR3 covers 14 residues. The CDR3 protein is CASEEGVYQETQFF. The CDR3 region has the DNA TGTGCCAGCGAGGAGGGAGTGTACCAAGAGACCCAGTTCTTC.

This clonotype was seen repeatedly, ten times or more. The rearrangement uses TRBV6-6 and TRBJ2-5; TRBD1 aligns across 8 bases. Losses at the gene ends were 7 bases for V and 1 base for J; bases not matched to a gene: 8. CDR1 and CDR2 from the germline V gene are MNHNY and SVGAGI (reference sequence). The CDR3 sequence is 15 residues long. CDR3 bases: TGTGCCAGCACAGCCCCCGGGACAGGCCAAGAGACCCAGTACTTC. This encodes CASTAPGTGQETQYF.

J is TRBJ2-4 and V is TRBV20-1, with TRBD1 matching 8 bases. The CDR3 has 19 residues. V was pared by 0 bases and J by 0 bases, with 13 bases of the junction left unmatched. In germline, CDR1 is DFQATT, CDR2 SNEGSKA (reference sequence). CDR3 loop: CSARDVGTGAALAKNIQYF. Here the CDR3 DNA reads TGCAGTGCTAGAGATGTCGGGACAGGAGCCGCTCTAGCCAAAAACATTCAGTACTTC.

V is TRBV4-1 and J is TRBJ2-1; perhaps TRBD2 as D (5 bases). Near its end, the DNA agrees better with TRBJ2-7, so the J call may be wrong. The CDR3 consists of 18 residues. Looked up from germline, CDR1 is MGHRA and CDR2 is YSYEKL. This chain's CDR3 is CASSQDSGERSSYNEQYF. CDR3 DNA: TGCGCCAGCAGCCAAGATTCGGGCGAGCGGAGCTCCTACAATGAGCAGTACTTC.

Notes on this clonotype: This may stem from a read error, because a much larger clone lies one nucleotide away. CDR3 amino acids: CSVVLTSGIYNEQFF. The CDR3 DNA reads as TGCAGCGTTGTTTTAACTAGCGGAATATACAATGAGCAGTTCTTC. The chain is built from TRBV29-1 and TRBJ2-1, with 8 bases identical to TRBD2. The CDR3 runs 15 residues. Germline CDR1 reads SQVTM; CDR2 reads ANQGSEA. After removal of 4 bases from V and 4 bases from J, the junction contained 9 bases not matched to a gene.

In regard to this clonotype: Its ends do not fully match the called genes, so a read error is possible. The chain uses TRBV2 and TRBJ1-4; D possibly corresponds to TRBD1 (6 bases). This CDR3 comprises 15 residues. Germline CDR1 and CDR2: SNHLY and FYNNEI. The CDR3 region has the DNA TGTGCCAGCAGGGAAGGGGACAACCAAAATGAAAAACTGTTTTTT. This encodes CASREGDNQNEKLFF. The whole variable domain, remainder taken from reference TRBV2 and TRBJ1-4, is EPEVTQTPSHQVTQMGQEVILRCVPISNHLYFYWYRQILGQKVEFLVSFYNNEISEKSEIFDDQFSVERPDGSNFTLKIRSTKLEDSAMYFCASREGDNQNEKLFFGSGTQLSVL.

This clonotype was seen once. The chain carries TRBV2 and TRBJ1-5, with D possibly matching TRBD1 (6 bases). This CDR3 region has 12 residues. Trimming shortened V by 10 bases and J by 7 bases, and 14 bases separated the two germline ends. Germline V CDR1 and CDR2: SNHLY, FYNNEI. Here the CDR3 reads CAIRTDRQPQHF. The CDR3 nucleotides are TGTGCCATCAGGACAGACCGACAGCCCCAGCATTTT. Filled out from reference TRBV2 and TRBJ1-5, the complete variable domain reads EPEVTQTPSHQVTQMGQEVILRCVPISNHLYFYWYRQILGQKVEFLVSFYNNEISEKSEIFDDQFSVERPDGSNFTLKIRSTKLEDSAMYFCAIRTDRQPQHFGDGTRLSIL.